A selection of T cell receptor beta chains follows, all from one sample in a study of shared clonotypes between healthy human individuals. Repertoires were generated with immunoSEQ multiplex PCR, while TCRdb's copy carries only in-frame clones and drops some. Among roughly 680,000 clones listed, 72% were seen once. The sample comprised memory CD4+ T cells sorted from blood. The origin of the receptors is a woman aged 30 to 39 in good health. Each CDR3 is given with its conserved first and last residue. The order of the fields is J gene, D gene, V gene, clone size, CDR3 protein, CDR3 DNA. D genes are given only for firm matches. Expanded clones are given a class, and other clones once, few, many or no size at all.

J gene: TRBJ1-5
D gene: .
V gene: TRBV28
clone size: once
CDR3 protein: CASSRGRLGGNQPQHF
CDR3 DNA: TGTGCCAGCAGTCGGGGACGCCTGGGGGGCAATCAGCCCCAGCATTTT

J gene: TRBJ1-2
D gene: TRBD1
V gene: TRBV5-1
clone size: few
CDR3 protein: CASRGGQGPFYYGYTF
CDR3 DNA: TGCGCCAGCAGAGGGGGACAGGGTCCCTTTTACTATGGCTACACCTTC

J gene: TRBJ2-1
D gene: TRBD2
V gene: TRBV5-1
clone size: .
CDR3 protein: CASSPTPGGTYNEQFF
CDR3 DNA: TGCGCCAGCAGCCCCACCCCGGGGGGAACCTACAATGAGCAGTTCTTC

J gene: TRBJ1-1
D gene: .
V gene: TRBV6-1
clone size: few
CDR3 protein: CASQLQGDSEAFF
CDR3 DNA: TGTGCCAGCCAACTACAGGGCGATAGTGAAGCTTTCTTT

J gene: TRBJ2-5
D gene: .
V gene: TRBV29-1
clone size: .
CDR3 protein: CSVGIGQETQYF
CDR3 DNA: TGCAGCGTTGGTATAGGACAAGAGACCCAGTACTTC

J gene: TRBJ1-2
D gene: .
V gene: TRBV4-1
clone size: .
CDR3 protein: CASNSDTGTELNYGYTF
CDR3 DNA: TGCGCCAGCAACTCAGATACCGGGACGGAGCTTAACTATGGCTACACCTTC

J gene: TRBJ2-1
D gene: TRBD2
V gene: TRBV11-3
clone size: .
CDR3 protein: CASSSDGLAGNNEQFF
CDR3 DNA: TGTGCCAGCAGCTCAGACGGACTAGCGGGCAACAATGAGCAGTTCTTC

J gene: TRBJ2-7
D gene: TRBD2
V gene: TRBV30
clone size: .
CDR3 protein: CAWSTLAGVRYEQYF
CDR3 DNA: TGTGCCTGGAGTACCCTAGCGGGAGTTAGATACGAGCAGTACTTC

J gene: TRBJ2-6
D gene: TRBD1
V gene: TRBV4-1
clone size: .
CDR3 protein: CASSPTGTGSAGANVLTF
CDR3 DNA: TGCGCCAGCAGCCCGACCGGGACAGGGAGTGCTGGGGCCAACGTCCTGACTTTC

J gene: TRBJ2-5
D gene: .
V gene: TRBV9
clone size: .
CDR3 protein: CASSGYLGGETQYF
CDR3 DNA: TGTGCCAGCAGCGGATACTTAGGCGGAGAGACCCAGTACTTC

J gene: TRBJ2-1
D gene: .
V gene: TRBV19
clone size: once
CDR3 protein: CASSIVIGGGTNYNEQFF
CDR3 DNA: TGTGCCAGTAGTATAGTAATCGGGGGAGGAACAAACTACAATGAGCAGTTCTTC

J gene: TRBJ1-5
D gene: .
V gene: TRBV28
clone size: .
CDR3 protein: CASSKTGQPQHF
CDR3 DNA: TGTGCCAGCAGTAAGACAGGCCAGCCCCAGCATTTT

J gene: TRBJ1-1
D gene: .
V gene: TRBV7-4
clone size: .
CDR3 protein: CASSITGPMNTEAFF
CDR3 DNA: TGTGCCAGCAGCATAACAGGGCCCATGAACACTGAAGCTTTCTTT

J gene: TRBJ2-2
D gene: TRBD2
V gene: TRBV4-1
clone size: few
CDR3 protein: CASSQVTGGSNTGELFF
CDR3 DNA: TGCGCCAGCAGCCAAGTTACGGGAGGTTCGAACACCGGGGAGCTGTTTTTT

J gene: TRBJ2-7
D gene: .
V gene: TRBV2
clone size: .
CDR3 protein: CASSEGLGPSSYEQYF
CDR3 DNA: TGTGCCAGCAGTGAAGGGCTCGGGCCCAGCTCCTACGAGCAGTACTTC

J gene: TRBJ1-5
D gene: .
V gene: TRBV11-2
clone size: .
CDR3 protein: CASSLHPGKSNQPQHF
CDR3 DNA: TGTGCCAGCAGCTTACACCCAGGGAAATCAAATCAGCCCCAGCATTTT

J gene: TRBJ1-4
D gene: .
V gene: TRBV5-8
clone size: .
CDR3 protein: CASSPLGQPYGEKLFF
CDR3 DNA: TGTGCCAGCAGCCCCCTTGGGCAACCCTATGGGGAAAAACTGTTTTTT

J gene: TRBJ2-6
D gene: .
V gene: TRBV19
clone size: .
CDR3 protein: CASRYKKAGANVLTF
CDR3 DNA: TGTGCCAGTAGATATAAAAAAGCTGGGGCCAACGTCCTGACTTTC

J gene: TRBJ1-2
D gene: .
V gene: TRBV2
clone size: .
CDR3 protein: CASSVSAGTNYGYTF
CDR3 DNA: TGTGCCAGCAGTGTCTCGGCAGGGACTAACTATGGCTACACCTTC

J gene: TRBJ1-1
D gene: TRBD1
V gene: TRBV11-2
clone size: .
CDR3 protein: CASSRFTGERRTEAFF
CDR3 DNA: TGTGCCAGCAGCCGATTCACAGGGGAGAGGAGGACTGAAGCTTTCTTT

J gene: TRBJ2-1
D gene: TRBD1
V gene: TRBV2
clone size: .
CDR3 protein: CASGRQGSSYNEQFF
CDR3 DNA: TGTGCCAGCGGCCGACAGGGGAGCTCCTACAATGAGCAGTTCTTC

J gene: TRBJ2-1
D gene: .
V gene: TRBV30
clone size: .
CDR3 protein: CAWSVLSASPQFF
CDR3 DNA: TGTGCCTGGAGCGTCCTTAGCGCTTCGCCGCAGTTCTTC

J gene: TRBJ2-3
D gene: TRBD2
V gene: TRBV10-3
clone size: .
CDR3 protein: CAISSVNGGKDTQYF
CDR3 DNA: TGTGCCATCTCCTCGGTGAACGGGGGGAAGGATACGCAGTATTTT

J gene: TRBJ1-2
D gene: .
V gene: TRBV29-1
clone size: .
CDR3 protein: CSVDANEGYGYTF
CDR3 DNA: TGCAGCGTTGATGCAAATGAGGGCTATGGCTACACCTTC

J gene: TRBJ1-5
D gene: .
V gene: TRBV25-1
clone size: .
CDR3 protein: CASSGLGRNQPQHF
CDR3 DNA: TGTGCCAGCAGTGGACTGGGCCGCAATCAGCCCCAGCATTTT

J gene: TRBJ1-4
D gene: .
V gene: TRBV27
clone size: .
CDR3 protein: CASSSRASNEKLFF
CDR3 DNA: TGTGCCAGCAGTTCTAGGGCGTCAAATGAAAAACTGTTTTTT

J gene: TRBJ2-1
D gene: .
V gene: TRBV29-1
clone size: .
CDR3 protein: CSVSQTNEQFF
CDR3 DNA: TGCAGCGTTTCGCAGACCAATGAGCAGTTCTTC

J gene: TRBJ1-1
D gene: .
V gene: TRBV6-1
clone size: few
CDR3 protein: CASRRGGGQSEAFF
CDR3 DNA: TGTGCCAGCAGGAGGGGTGGGGGGCAGTCTGAAGCTTTCTTT

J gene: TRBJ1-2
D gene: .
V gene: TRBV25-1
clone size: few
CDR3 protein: CASSEGVVSYGYTF
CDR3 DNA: TGTGCCAGCAGTGAAGGAGTGGTGAGCTATGGCTACACCTTC